This T cell receptor (beta chain) emerged from a study of Ad26.COV2.S vaccination and SARS-CoV-2 variants. About the research overall: By the intramuscular route, Ad26.COV2.S was given once, or twice 56 days apart. Study-wide results and limits: Those who received vaccine or placebo ended up with similar non-spike TCR breadth.

About this clone: Its target is unknown.

CDR3 length: 12 amino acids. The ends were cut back, 4 bases at V and 14 bases at J, with 17 bases in the middle. Germline V CDR1 and CDR2: SGHAT, FQNNGV. Sequenced by immunoSEQ multiplex PCR; TCRdb stores in-frame clones only, minus some. The sample records under 550,000 clones, approximately 92% being singletons. The treatment is: 15 to 20 received Ad26.COV2.S at low or high dose, single or two shots; 5 received placebo; per-sample allocation not given. The samples were gathered on day 63 after the first injection of vaccine or placebo. This clonotype was sampled from a person aged 18-65 years who received the Ad26.COV2.S COVID-19 vaccine or a placebo. The chain uses TRBV11-2 and TRBJ1-2, with D possibly matching TRBD1 (5 bases). The input for sequencing was peripheral blood, taken in a trial of Ad26.COV2.S vaccine versus placebo. Here the CDR3 DNA reads TGTGCCAGCAGCTCAATCCCGACAGTCTATACCTTC. Amino acid sequence: CASSSIPTVYTF.